These 24 T cell receptor beta chains were all obtained from the same sample, sequenced in a study of OX40 agonist ivuxolimab in advanced cancers. Produced via immunoSEQ multiplex PCR; TCRdb's table is partial and in-frame only. The sample contains some 96,000 clones, around 83% of which appear only once. The sequences come from CD4+ or CD8+ T cells sorted from blood, collected in a trial of the OX40 agonist ivuxolimab. These receptors originate from an adult with an advanced solid tumor such as melanoma, head and neck, liver or kidney cancer.

The V call is TRBV7-3, the J call TRBJ2-1; 8 bases are a match to TRBD2. CDR3 length: 15 amino acids. Germline V gives CDR1 SGHTA, CDR2 FQGTGA. The V and J ends lost 2 bases and 3 bases, in that order; junction bases with no gene match: 3. The DNA of the CDR3 is TGTGCCAGCAGCTTAGGGACTAGGAGCTACAATGAGCAGTTCTTC. Its translation: CASSLGTRSYNEQFF.

The gene calls are TRBV4-1 and TRBJ2-7; 8 positions match TRBD1. V shed 1 base and J 5 bases; nucleotides not matched to a gene: 7. The germline gives CDR1 MGHRA, CDR2 YSYEKL. The CDR3 covers 15 residues. The CDR3 is CASSQVQPGGHEQYF. DNA of the CDR3: TGCGCCAGCAGCCAAGTTCAGCCAGGGGGCCACGAGCAGTACTTC.

The rearrangement joins TRBV10-1 to TRBJ2-2; maybe TRBD1 (6 bases). Germline loops: CDR1 WNHNN, CDR2 SYGVQD (reference sequence). This CDR3 comprises 14 residues. V shed 8 bases and J shed 0 bases, with 10 bases lying between them. The CDR3 DNA follows: TGCGCCAGCCAGGGGAAAGCGAACACCGGGGAGCTGTTTTTT. As protein: CASQGKANTGELFF.

The V call is TRBV11-1, the J call TRBJ2-7, with D perhaps matching TRBD1 or TRBD2 (5 bases each). Per germline, CDR1 SGHAT and CDR2 FQDESV (reference sequence). The CDR3 length is 15 residues. The V end lost 5 bases, the J end lost 8 bases, and 22 bases lay between the germline ends. CDR3: CASSPNKVGSGQQYF. The CDR3 region has the DNA TGTGCCAGCAGCCCAAATAAGGTGGGGTCGGGGCAGCAGTACTTC.

The chain has TRBV29-1 and TRBJ2-4; unclear D gene. The germline CDR1 and CDR2 sequences are SQVTM and ANQGSEA. The V end was cut by 3 bases, the J end by 0 bases, with 9 bases between. The CDR3 totals 14 residues. The CDR3 loop is CSVESSLAKNIQYF. CDR3 nucleotides: TGCAGCGTTGAGTCATCGCTAGCCAAAAACATTCAGTACTTC.

V gene TRBV28 combines with J gene TRBJ2-7; 12 positions agree with TRBD2. CDR1 and CDR2 from the germline V gene are MDHEN and SYDVKM. With V trimmed by 8 bases and J by 8 bases, 7 bases remained unmatched. This CDR3 comprises 13 residues. The CDR3 DNA reads as TGTGCCAGCCTTCTCCTAGCGGGAGGGAAGCAGTACTTC. Translation: CASLLLAGGKQYF.

Remarks on this clone: Other nucleotide sequences in the sample specify the same CDR3. The CDR3 DNA follows: TGCGCCAGCAGCTTGGATGGTTATAGCAATCAGCCCCAGCATTTT. Its translation: CASSLDGYSNQPQHF. The V gene is TRBV5-1, the J gene TRBJ1-5, with no clear D. The germline gives CDR1 SGHRS, CDR2 YFSETQ. V lost 0 bases and J 0 bases, leaving 7 bases between the germline ends. The CDR3 is made up of 15 amino acids.

CDR3 sequence: CASSKASNTGELFF. CDR3 DNA: TGTGCCAGTAGTAAGGCCTCGAACACCGGGGAGCTGTTTTTT. The genes are TRBV19 and TRBJ2-2; D ambiguous. Trimming took off 4 bases at V and 0 bases at J, with 6 bases between the two ends. Germline lookup yields CDR1 LNHDA and CDR2 SQIVND (reference sequence). The CDR3 contains 14 residues.

The genes are TRBV27 and TRBJ1-6; a weak D match, TRBD1 (6 bases). CDR1 and CDR2 (germline): MNHEY, SMNVEV (reference sequence). There are 15 residues in the CDR3. V lost 4 bases, J lost 1 base, and 8 bases lay in between. For the CDR3, the DNA is TGTGCCAGCAGTTCAGACAGGTCCTATAATTCACCCCTCCACTTT. Amino acids: CASSSDRSYNSPLHF.

The J gene is TRBJ2-1, the V gene TRBV28, with TRBD2 identical over 8 bases. The CDR3 consists of 16 residues. Germline trimming cut 8 bases from V and 4 bases from J; bases unmatched to any gene: 13. Germline CDR1 is MDHEN and CDR2 is SYDVKM. The CDR3 region has the DNA TGTGCCAGCGGTACCCTGGGGCGGGGGGCTTACAATGAGCAGTTCTTC. Amino acid sequence: CASGTLGRGAYNEQFF.

The J gene is TRBJ1-1, the V gene TRBV7-9; 7 bases align to TRBD1. With 5 bases clipped from V and 3 bases from J, the junction kept 3 bases outside the gene matches. The germline gives CDR1 SEHNR, CDR2 FQNEAQ (reference sequence). CDR3 length: 13 residues. CDR3 DNA: TGTGCCAGCAGCCAGACAGGGCACACTGAAGCTTTCTTT. Translation gives CASSQTGHTEAFF.

V is TRBV11-1 and J is TRBJ2-5; D gene ambiguous. Trimming pared 3 bases from V and 4 bases from J, leaving 6 bases between. This CDR3 is built from 12 residues. Germline V lookup: CDR1 SGHAT, CDR2 FQDESV (reference sequence). CDR3: CASSFSGETQYF. CDR3 bases: TGTGCCAGCAGCTTTAGTGGAGAGACCCAGTACTTC.

CDR3: CSARVTYEQYF. DNA of the CDR3: TGCAGTGCTAGAGTCACCTACGAGCAGTACTTC. V gene TRBV20-1 combines with J gene TRBJ2-7; the D is unclear. Trimming stripped 1 base from V and 2 bases from J, with 3 bases between. Germline CDR1 is DFQATT and CDR2 is SNEGSKA (reference sequence). This CDR3 contains 11 residues.

The CDR3 reads CASSTGQSGEKLFF. Written as DNA, the CDR3 is TGTGCCAGCAGCACAGGACAGTCAGGCGAAAAACTGTTTTTT. J is TRBJ1-4 and V is TRBV7-9, with D tentatively TRBD1 (6 bases). V lost 5 bases to trimming and J lost 8 bases, with 15 bases between them. This CDR3 is built from 14 residues. From germline, CDR1 is SEHNR and CDR2 FQNEAQ (reference sequence).

V gene TRBV5-4 combines with J gene TRBJ1-2; D gene unclear. Trimming removed 4 bases at V and 5 bases at J, with 9 bases between. Germline CDR1 and CDR2: SGHNT and YYREEE (reference sequence). This CDR3 region has 12 residues. CDR3 nucleotides: TGTGCCAGCAGCCCTGGACCGTATGGCTACACCTTC. This gives the protein CASSPGPYGYTF.

The chain links TRBV4-2 to TRBJ1-2; D unclear. The length of the CDR3 is 16 residues. Germline V gene data show CDR1 as LGHNA and CDR2 as YNFKEQ. The V end lost 0 bases, the J end lost 4 bases, and 15 bases lay between the germline ends. The CDR3 spells CASSQENRAGIYGYTF. In DNA form, the CDR3 reads TGTGCCAGCAGCCAAGAAAATCGGGCTGGGATCTATGGCTACACCTTC.

The chain couples TRBV27 to TRBJ1-1, with D perhaps matching TRBD1 (6 bases). Trimming shortened V by 8 bases and J by 3 bases, and 13 bases separated the two germline ends. Per the germline V gene, CDR1 is MNHEY and CDR2 is SMNVEV (reference sequence). The CDR3 contains 13 residues. CDR3 DNA: TGTGCCAGCGCCGACTCAGGGGACACTGAAGCTTTCTTT. This codes for CASADSGDTEAFF.

CDR3 bases: TGTGCCAGCAGTTCAGGGGCTGGGGCCAACGTCCTGACTTTC. Translating it yields CASSSGAGANVLTF. This rearrangement joins TRBV6-6 to TRBJ2-6, with a weak D call TRBD1 (6 bases). CDR3 length equals 14 residues. Trimming took 4 bases from V and 2 from J, leaving 6 bases between them. Germline CDR1 and CDR2: MNHNY and SVGAGI (reference sequence).

The chain couples TRBV7-2 to TRBJ2-7; D is unclear. The CDR3 spans 12 residues. In germline, CDR1 is SGHTA, CDR2 FQGNSA. V lost 4 bases and J 0 bases, leaving 4 bases between the germline ends. The CDR3 protein is CASSWSSYEQYF. The CDR3 DNA follows: TGTGCCAGCAGCTGGAGCTCCTACGAGCAGTACTTC.

The gene calls are TRBV5-6 and TRBJ1-3; D gene unclear. This CDR3 has 15 residues. The germline V and J ends were trimmed by 0 bases and 0 bases, with 7 bases remaining between them. Looked up from germline, CDR1 is SGHDT and CDR2 is YYEEEE. The CDR3 nucleotides read TGTGCCAGCAGCTTGGTTGGTAGCTCTGGAAACACCATATATTTT. As protein: CASSLVGSSGNTIYF.

The chain joins TRBV2 to TRBJ2-7; the D gene is possibly TRBD2 (6 bases). CDR1 and CDR2 from the germline V gene are SNHLY and FYNNEI. V was shortened by 6 bases and J by 0 bases, with 12 bases between the two germline ends. This CDR3 is 14 amino acids long. The CDR3 bases are TGTGCCAGCAGGGGGGACGGGAGCTCCTACGAGCAGTACTTC. This sequence encodes CASRGDGSSYEQYF.

The V and J genes are TRBV6-4 and TRBJ1-5; 8 nucleotides match TRBD1. The CDR3 is 17 amino acids. Germline V gene lookup returns CDR1 MRHNA and CDR2 SNTAGT. With 6 bases clipped from V and 3 bases from J, the junction kept 13 bases outside the gene matches. The CDR3 DNA reads as TGTGCCAGCAGAACAGGACAGGGATCGGTTATCAATCAGCCCCAGCATTTT. Protein sequence: CASRTGQGSVINQPQHF.

This chain joins TRBV27 and TRBJ1-5; D is possibly TRBD1 (5 bases). CDR1 is MNHEY and CDR2 is SMNVEV in the germline V gene (reference sequence). The V end was cut by 5 bases, the J end by 2 bases, with 16 bases between. The CDR3 extends over 16 amino acids. DNA for the CDR3: TGTGCCAGCAGTCCGGGACTTCTCAGAGGCAATCAGCCCCAGCATTTT. It codes for CASSPGLLRGNQPQHF.

J is TRBJ1-5 and V is TRBV15; 8 nucleotides agree with TRBD1. The CDR3 contains 19 residues. V dropped 1 base and J dropped 6; count of bases not matched to a gene: 17. CDR1 is LNHNV, CDR2 YYDKDF, per germline (reference sequence). DNA for the CDR3: TGTGCCACCAGCAGAGGCCAGGGGGCTTTTTCAGGGTTGCTTCAGCCCCAGCATTTT. It translates to CATSRGQGAFSGLLQPQHF.